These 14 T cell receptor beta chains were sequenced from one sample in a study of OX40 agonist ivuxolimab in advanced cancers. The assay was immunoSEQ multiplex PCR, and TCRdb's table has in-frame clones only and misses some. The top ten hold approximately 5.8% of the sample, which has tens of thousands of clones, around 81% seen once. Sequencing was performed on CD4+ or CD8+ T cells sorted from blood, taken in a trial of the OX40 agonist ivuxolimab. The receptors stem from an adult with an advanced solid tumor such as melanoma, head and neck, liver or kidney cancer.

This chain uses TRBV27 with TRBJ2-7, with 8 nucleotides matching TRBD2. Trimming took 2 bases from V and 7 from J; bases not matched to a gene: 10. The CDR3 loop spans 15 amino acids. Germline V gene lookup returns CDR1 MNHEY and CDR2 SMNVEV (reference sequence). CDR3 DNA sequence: TGTGCCAGCAGTTTAGGGAGCGGGAGCATTGGGGAGCAGTACTTC. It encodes CASSLGSGSIGEQYF.

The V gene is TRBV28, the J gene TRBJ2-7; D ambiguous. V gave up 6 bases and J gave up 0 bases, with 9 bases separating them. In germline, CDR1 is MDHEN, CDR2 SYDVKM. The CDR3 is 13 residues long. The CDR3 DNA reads TGTGCCAGCAGGAAGGGCAGCTCCTACGAGCAGTACGTC. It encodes CASRKGSSYEQYV.

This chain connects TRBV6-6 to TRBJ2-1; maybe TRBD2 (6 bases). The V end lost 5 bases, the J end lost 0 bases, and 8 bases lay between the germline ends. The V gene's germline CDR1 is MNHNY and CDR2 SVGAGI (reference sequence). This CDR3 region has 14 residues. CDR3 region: CASSDGSSYNEQFF. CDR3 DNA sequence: TGTGCCAGCAGTGACGGGAGCTCCTACAATGAGCAGTTCTTC.

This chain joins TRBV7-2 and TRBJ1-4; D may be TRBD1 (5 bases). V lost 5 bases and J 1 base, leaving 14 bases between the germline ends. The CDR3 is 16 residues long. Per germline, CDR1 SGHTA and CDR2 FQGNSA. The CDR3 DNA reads TGTGCCAGCAGCCATTTAGGGGCGCAAACTAATGAAAAACTGTTTTTT. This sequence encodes CASSHLGAQTNEKLFF.

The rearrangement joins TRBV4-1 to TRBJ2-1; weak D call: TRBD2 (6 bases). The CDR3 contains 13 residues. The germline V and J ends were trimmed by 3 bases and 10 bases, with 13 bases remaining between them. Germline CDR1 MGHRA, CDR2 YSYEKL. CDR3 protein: CASSQERVGEQFF. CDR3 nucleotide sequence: TGCGCCAGCAGCCAGGAGCGGGTGGGGGAGCAGTTCTTC.

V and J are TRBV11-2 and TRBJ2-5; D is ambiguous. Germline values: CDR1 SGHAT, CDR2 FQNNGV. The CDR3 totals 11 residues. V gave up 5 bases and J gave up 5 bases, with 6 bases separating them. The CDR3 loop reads CASSRVETQYF. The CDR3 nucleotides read TGTGCCAGCAGCCGCGTGGAGACCCAGTACTTC.

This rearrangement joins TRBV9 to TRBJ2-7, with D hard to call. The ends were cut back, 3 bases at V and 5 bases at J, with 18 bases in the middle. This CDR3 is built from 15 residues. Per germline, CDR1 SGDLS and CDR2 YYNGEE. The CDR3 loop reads CASSADLGLLDEQYF. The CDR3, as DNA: TGTGCCAGCAGCGCCGACCTCGGGTTGCTCGACGAGCAGTACTTC.

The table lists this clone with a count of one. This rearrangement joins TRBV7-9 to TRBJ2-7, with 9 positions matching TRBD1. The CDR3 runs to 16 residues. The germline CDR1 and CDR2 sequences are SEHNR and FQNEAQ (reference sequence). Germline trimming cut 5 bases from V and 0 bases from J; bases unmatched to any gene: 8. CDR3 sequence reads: CASSQGQGTTSYEQYF. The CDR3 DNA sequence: TGTGCCAGCAGCCAGGGACAGGGAACAACCTCCTACGAGCAGTACTTC. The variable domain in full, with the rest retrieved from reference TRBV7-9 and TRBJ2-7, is DTGVSQNPRHKITKRGQNVTFRCDPISEHNRLYWYRQTLGQGPEFLTYFQNEAQLEKSRLLSDRFSAERPKGSFSTLEIQRTEQGDSAMYLCASSQGQGTTSYEQYFGPGTRLTVT.

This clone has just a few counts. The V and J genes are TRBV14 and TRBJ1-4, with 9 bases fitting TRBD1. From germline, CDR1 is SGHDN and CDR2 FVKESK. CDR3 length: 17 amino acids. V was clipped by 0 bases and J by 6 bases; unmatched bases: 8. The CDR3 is CASSQDGTTGGDEKLFF. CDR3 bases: TGTGCCAGCAGCCAAGATGGGACGACAGGGGGAGATGAAAAACTGTTTTTT.

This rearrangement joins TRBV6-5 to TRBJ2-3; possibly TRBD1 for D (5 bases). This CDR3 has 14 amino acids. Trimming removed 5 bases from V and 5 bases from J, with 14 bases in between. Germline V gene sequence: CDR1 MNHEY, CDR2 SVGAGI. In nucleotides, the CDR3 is TGTGCCAGCAGTCCGCAGGGCTCAAGAGATACGCAGTATTTT. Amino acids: CASSPQGSRDTQYF.

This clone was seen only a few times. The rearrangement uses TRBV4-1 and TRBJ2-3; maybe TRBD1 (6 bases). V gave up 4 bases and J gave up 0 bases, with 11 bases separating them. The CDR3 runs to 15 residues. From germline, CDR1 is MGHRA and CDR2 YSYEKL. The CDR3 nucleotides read TGCGCCAGCAGCCTTACAGGGAGTAGCACAGATACGCAGTATTTT. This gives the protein CASSLTGSSTDTQYF.

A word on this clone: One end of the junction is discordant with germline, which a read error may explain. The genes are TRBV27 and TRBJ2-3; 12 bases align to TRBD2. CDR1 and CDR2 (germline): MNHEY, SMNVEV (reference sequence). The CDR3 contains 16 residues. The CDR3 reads CANSPLAGGNTDTQYF. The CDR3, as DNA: TGTGCCAACAGTCCCCTAGCGGGGGGGAACACAGATACGCAGTATTTT.

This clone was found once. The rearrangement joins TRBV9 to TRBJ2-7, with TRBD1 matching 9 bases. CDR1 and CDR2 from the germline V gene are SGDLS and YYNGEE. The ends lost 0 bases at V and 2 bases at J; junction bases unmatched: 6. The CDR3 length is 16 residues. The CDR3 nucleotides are TGTGCCAGCAGCGTAGGCTCGGGGACAGGGACCTACGAGCAGTACTTC. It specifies CASSVGSGTGTYEQYF.

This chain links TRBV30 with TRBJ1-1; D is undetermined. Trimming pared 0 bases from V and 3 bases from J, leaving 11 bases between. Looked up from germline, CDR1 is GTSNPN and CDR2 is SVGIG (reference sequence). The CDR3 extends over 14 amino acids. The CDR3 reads CAWSVRGLDTEAFF. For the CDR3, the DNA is TGTGCCTGGAGTGTTCGGGGTTTAGACACTGAAGCTTTCTTT.